This TCR beta chain was found in a study of cytomegalovirus exposure and HLA in healthy donors. Regarding this clone: The antigen remains undetermined.

In germline, CDR1 is MNHNY, CDR2 SVGAGI (reference sequence). The CDR3 has 13 residues. Deletions cut 8 bases from V and 3 bases from J, with 11 bases between. Study results and limitations: It was reportedly the case that the classifier diagnosed cytomegalovirus status with high specificity and sensitivity. In an earlier analysis, productive rearrangement rates for most beta V segments clustered near 87% or 30%.

The PCR made use of 60 Vbeta and 13 Jbeta primers. The assay was immunoSEQ multiplex PCR, and TCRdb's table has in-frame clones only and misses some. The sample shows 100,000 to 150,000 clones, 70% to 80% of them seen only once. Sequencing was performed on PBMCs. The chain carries TRBV6-6 and TRBJ1-5, with no clear D. The sequence came from a man aged 45-60 years in good health and CMV-seropositive. CDR3 sequence: CASVRSANQPQHF. Written as DNA, the CDR3 is TGTGCCAGCGTGCGGAGCGCCAATCAGCCCCAGCATTTT.